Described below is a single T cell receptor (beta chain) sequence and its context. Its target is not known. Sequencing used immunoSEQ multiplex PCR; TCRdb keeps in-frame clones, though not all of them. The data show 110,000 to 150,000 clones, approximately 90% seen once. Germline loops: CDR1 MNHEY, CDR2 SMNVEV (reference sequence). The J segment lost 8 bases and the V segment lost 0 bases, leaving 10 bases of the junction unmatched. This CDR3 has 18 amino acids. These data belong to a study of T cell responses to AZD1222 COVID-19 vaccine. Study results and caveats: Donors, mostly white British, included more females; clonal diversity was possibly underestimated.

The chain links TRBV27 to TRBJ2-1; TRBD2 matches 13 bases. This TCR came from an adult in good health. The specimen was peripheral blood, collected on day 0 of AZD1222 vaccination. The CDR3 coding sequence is TGTGCCAGCAGTTTATCTTCATTGGGACTAGCGGGATTGGATGAGCAGTTCTTC. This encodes CASSLSSLGLAGLDEQFF.